What follows are 22 T cell receptor beta chains derived from one specimen sequenced in a study of blood T cell repertoires in COVID-19. The protocol was immunoSEQ multiplex PCR, while the TCRdb copy is restricted to in-frame clones and leaves out a portion. The sample lists approximately 170,000 clones; under 85% were seen once. The sample consisted of PBMCs or T cells enriched from blood (not recorded which). The source is a man in his fifties or sixties who had recovered from COVID-19.

The chain links TRBV19 to TRBJ1-2, with 7 nucleotides matching TRBD1. Per the germline V gene, CDR1 is LNHDA and CDR2 is SQIVND (reference sequence). J was trimmed by 4 bases and V by 4 bases; bases with no gene match: 9. The CDR3 loop spans 15 amino acids. The chain's CDR3 is CASSTRRQGTYGYTF. CDR3 sequence (DNA): TGTGCCAGTAGTACTCGCCGACAGGGAACCTATGGCTACACCTTC.

The CDR3 DNA reads TGTGCCAGCAGACCTGGAGGCTATAGCAATCAGCCCCAGCATTTT. It codes for CASRPGGYSNQPQHF. This chain links TRBV6-5 with TRBJ1-5, with no clear D. CDR1 MNHEY and CDR2 SVGAGI come from the germline V gene. The CDR3 is 15 amino acids. V lost 6 bases to trimming and J lost 0 bases, with 12 bases between them.

In DNA form, the CDR3 reads TGCGCCAGCAGTCAGGGGACGCAACAGCCCCAGCATTTT. Translation gives CASSQGTQQPQHF. The V and J genes are TRBV4-1 and TRBJ1-5, with TRBD1 as a possible D gene (6 bases). Germline CDR1 MGHRA, CDR2 YSYEKL. The CDR3 spans 13 residues. Trimming shortened V by 6 bases and J by 7 bases, and 13 bases separated the two germline ends.

This clone was seen a few times. The chain uses TRBV5-3 and TRBJ1-2, with 8 bases that match TRBD1. TRBV5-3 is treated as an ORF (open reading frame) with a function not yet certain. CDR3 size: 15 residues. The trim removed 0 bases at V and 2 bases at J, leaving 3 bases unmatched. CDR3 loop: CARSLEWDRNYGYTF. CDR3 sequence (DNA): TGTGCCAGAAGCTTGGAGTGGGACAGGAACTATGGCTACACCTTC.

The chain joins TRBV30 to TRBJ1-4, with 8 bases fitting TRBD1. Germline V gives CDR1 GTSNPN, CDR2 SVGIG (reference sequence). Trimming took 1 base from V and 7 from J; bases not matched to a gene: 8. CDR3 size: 15 residues. The CDR3: CAWSDLQGAGEKLFF. CDR3 bases: TGTGCCTGGAGTGATCTTCAGGGGGCTGGTGAAAAACTGTTTTTT.

This chain uses TRBV10-3 with TRBJ2-1; 7 bases map to TRBD2. This CDR3 has 13 residues. From germline, CDR1 is ENHRY and CDR2 SYGVKD. With 11 bases clipped from V and 5 bases from J, the junction kept 9 bases outside the gene matches. CDR3 sequence reads: CAVVASGDNEQFF. The CDR3 bases are TGTGCCGTGGTGGCTAGCGGTGACAATGAGCAGTTCTTC.

The chain combines TRBV27 with TRBJ2-7; 7 nucleotides line up with TRBD1. The trim removed 5 bases at V and 2 bases at J, leaving 9 bases unmatched. The CDR3 has 15 residues. The germline gives CDR1 MNHEY, CDR2 SMNVEV (reference sequence). For the CDR3, the DNA is TGTGCCAGCAGTCTAATGACAGGGAATACCTACGAGCAGTACTTC. Protein product: CASSLMTGNTYEQYF.

This clone was recorded once. The rearrangement joins TRBV4-1 to TRBJ2-7; possible D gene TRBD2, 6 bases. Germline V gene data show CDR1 as MGHRA and CDR2 as YSYEKL. The CDR3 has 15 amino acids. The V end lost 1 base, the J end lost 0 bases, and 10 bases lay between the germline ends. The DNA of the CDR3 is TGCGCCAGCAGCCAAGGGAGGGGACCCTCCTACGAGCAGTACTTC. The encoded protein is CASSQGRGPSYEQYF.

The V gene is TRBV28, the J gene TRBJ1-6, with 9 nucleotides matching TRBD1. CDR3 size: 15 residues. Unmatched junction bases numbered 1, after V lost 6 bases and J lost 1 base. From germline, CDR1 is MDHEN and CDR2 SYDVKM. The CDR3: CASRGQGSYNSPLHF. In nucleotides, the CDR3 is TGTGCCAGCAGAGGACAGGGGTCCTATAATTCACCCCTCCACTTT.

V and J are TRBV28 and TRBJ1-3, with D perhaps matching TRBD1 (5 bases). Germline lookup yields CDR1 MDHEN and CDR2 SYDVKM. The length of the CDR3 is 15 residues. Deletions cut 4 bases from V and 0 bases from J, with 10 bases between. The CDR3: CASSSGQVSGNTIYF. The CDR3 DNA reads as TGTGCCAGCAGTTCCGGACAAGTCTCTGGAAACACCATATATTTT. Supplemented by reference TRBV28 and TRBJ1-3, the full variable domain reads DVKVTQSSRYLVKRTGEKVFLECVQDMDHENMFWYRQDPGLGLRLIYFSYDVKMKEKGDIPEGYSVSREKKERFSLILESASTNQTSMYLCASSSGQVSGNTIYFGEGSWLTVV.

This clone has only one observation. The chain combines TRBV28 with TRBJ2-1, with D perhaps matching TRBD2 (6 bases). This CDR3 is built from 15 residues. Trimming removed 2 bases at V and 6 bases at J, with 14 bases between. Germline V gives CDR1 MDHEN, CDR2 SYDVKM. This CDR3 reads CASSLGTPEVNEQFF. CDR3 nucleotide sequence: TGTGCCAGCAGTTTAGGGACTCCAGAAGTCAATGAGCAGTTCTTC.

The rearrangement joins TRBV12-5 to TRBJ1-2; tentative D call: TRBD1 (6 bases). Germline-derived CDR1 and CDR2 are LGHNT and FRNRAP. Trimming stripped 1 base from V and 2 bases from J, with 8 bases between. This CDR3 is built from 14 residues. CDR3 residues: CASGLATGNYGYTF. The CDR3 DNA is TGTGCTAGTGGTTTGGCTACAGGGAACTATGGCTACACCTTC.

This clone was seen once. The rearrangement links TRBV30 to TRBJ1-1, with D possibly matching TRBD1 (6 bases). This CDR3 region has 13 residues. With 3 bases removed from V and 2 bases from J, the gap between germline ends came to 10 bases. CDR1 and CDR2 (germline): GTSNPN, SVGIG (reference sequence). CDR3 sequence: CAWRRTVNTEAFF. The CDR3 DNA reads as TGTGCCTGGAGAAGGACAGTCAACACTGAAGCTTTCTTT.

The chain is built from TRBV5-4 and TRBJ2-5, with D uncertain. Trimming shortened V by 1 base and J by 2 bases, and 3 bases separated the two germline ends. The CDR3 contains 12 residues. Germline values: CDR1 SGHNT, CDR2 YYREEE (reference sequence). The CDR3 loop reads CASSLSQETQYF. CDR3 DNA: TGTGCCAGCAGCTTGTCACAAGAGACCCAGTACTTC.

This chain uses TRBV15 with TRBJ2-3; 7 bases are shared with TRBD2. The CDR3 covers 14 residues. V dropped 2 bases and J dropped 6; count of bases not matched to a gene: 5. Germline V gene lookup returns CDR1 LNHNV and CDR2 YYDKDF (reference sequence). This CDR3 is CATSRSGLGDTQYF. The CDR3 region has the DNA TGTGCCACCAGCAGATCCGGACTAGGGGATACGCAGTATTTT.

V usage is TRBV29-1 and J usage is TRBJ1-3; D not certain. The V gene lost 5 bases and the J gene lost 6 bases, with 8 bases spanning the gap. The CDR3 consists of 11 residues. Germline V CDR1 and CDR2: SQVTM, ANQGSEA. CDR3 in DNA: TGCAGCGTTCGCGGAGTAAACACCATATATTTT. Translation: CSVRGVNTIYF.

V gene TRBV10-3 combines with J gene TRBJ2-2; the match to TRBD1 covers 9 bases. V dropped 6 bases and J dropped 5; count of bases not matched to a gene: 10. The CDR3 is 16 amino acids. CDR1 is ENHRY and CDR2 is SYGVKD in the germline V gene. DNA of the CDR3: TGTGCCATCAGAGCGGGACAGGGTTTGATAACCGGGGAGCTGTTTTTT. This encodes CAIRAGQGLITGELFF.

This clone was picked up a small number of times. The chain uses TRBV6-1 and TRBJ2-7, with a possible D match to TRBD1 (6 bases). Looked up from germline, CDR1 is MNHNS and CDR2 is SASEGT. V was pared by 2 bases and J by 3 bases, with 14 bases between. This CDR3 region has 15 residues. The CDR3 sequence: CASSESGARYYEQYF. In DNA form, the CDR3 reads TGTGCCAGCAGTGAATCAGGGGCGCGATACTACGAGCAGTACTTC.

The chain is built from TRBV6-2 or TRBV6-3 and TRBJ1-2, with TRBD1 matching over 7 bases. Germline assignment: CDR1 MNHEY and CDR2 SVGEGT. J was trimmed by 2 bases and V by 6 bases; bases with no gene match: 15. This CDR3 is built from 17 residues. Here the CDR3 reads CASSPPTWTGPNYGYTF. The CDR3 DNA is TGTGCCAGCAGCCCCCCTACGTGGACAGGCCCCAACTATGGCTACACCTTC.

The V gene is TRBV28, the J gene TRBJ2-7, with D unresolved. The CDR3 sequence is 11 residues long. Germline CDR1 MDHEN, CDR2 SYDVKM. V shed 5 bases and J shed 5 bases, with 7 bases lying between them. CDR3 residues: CASSTRDEQYF. CDR3 bases: TGTGCCAGCAGTACCCGCGACGAGCAGTACTTC.

V is TRBV11-2 and J is TRBJ1-1, with D tentatively TRBD1 (5 bases). The germline gives CDR1 SGHAT, CDR2 FQNNGV. Trimming took off 2 bases at V and 1 base at J, with 17 bases between the two ends. The CDR3 is made up of 17 amino acids. For the CDR3, the DNA is TGTGCCAGCAGCTTAAGGTACGACCCGACAGAGAACACTGAAGCTTTCTTT. Translating it yields CASSLRYDPTENTEAFF.

The chain has TRBV6-4 and TRBJ1-2; D remains ambiguous. The CDR3 totals 13 residues. V was pared by 0 bases and J by 8 bases, with 10 bases between. Germline assignment: CDR1 MRHNA and CDR2 SNTAGT. In nucleotides, the CDR3 is TGTGCCAGCAGTGACTCGGAGGGTACGGGCTACACCTTC. Residues: CASSDSEGTGYTF.